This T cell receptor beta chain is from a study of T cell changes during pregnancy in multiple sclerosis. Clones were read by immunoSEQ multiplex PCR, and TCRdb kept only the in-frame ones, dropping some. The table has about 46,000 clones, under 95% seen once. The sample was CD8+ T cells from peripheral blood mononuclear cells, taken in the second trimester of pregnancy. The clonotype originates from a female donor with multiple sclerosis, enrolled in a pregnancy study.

The CDR3 is CASSPSGGTDTQYF. As DNA, the CDR3 is TGTGCCAGCAGCCCTAGCGGGGGGACAGATACGCAGTATTTT. This chain links TRBV7-6 with TRBJ2-3; 11 bases agree with TRBD2. Germline V lookup: CDR1 SGHVS, CDR2 FNYEAQ. Trimming cost V 5 bases and J 3 bases; bases outside gene matches: 1. The CDR3 has 14 amino acids.